These 6 T cell receptor beta chains were all obtained from the same sample, sequenced in a study of T cell repertoires in cytomegalovirus infection. These receptors' targets are unknown. One entry per CDR3 protein, called by TCRdb with MiXCR from the reads. The table includes approximately 70,000 distinct CDR3 sequences, more than 20% detected once. Sample: CD8+ T cells from cultured PBMCs, taken from culture after CMV antigen stimulation. These receptors all stem from a human donor in good health (CMV status not recorded). Some clones in this sample may be carry-over from other donors' samples.

This clonotype came up a few times. The chain employs TRBV10-3 and TRBJ2-7; 8 bases match TRBD1. The J segment lost 1 base and the V segment lost 3 bases, leaving 5 bases of the junction unmatched. Germline loops: CDR1 ENHRY, CDR2 SYGVKD. The CDR3 is 15 residues long. For the CDR3, the DNA is TGTGCCATCAGTGAACAGGGGACAGGTTCCTACGAGCAGTACTTC. Its translation: CAISEQGTGSYEQYF.

The chain carries TRBV6-5 and TRBJ1-4; unclear D gene. The germline V gene has CDR1 MNHEY and CDR2 SVGAGI. This CDR3 has 14 residues. Deletions cut 6 bases from V and 4 bases from J, with 12 bases between. The chain's CDR3 is CASSPYAVNEKLFF. For the CDR3, the DNA is TGTGCCAGCAGCCCCTACGCTGTTAATGAAAAACTGTTTTTT.

The genes are TRBV19 and TRBJ2-1; possibly TRBD1 for D (6 bases). The CDR3 has 16 amino acids. From germline, CDR1 is LNHDA and CDR2 SQIVND (reference sequence). V dropped 7 bases and J dropped 6 bases, with 22 bases sitting between them. The CDR3 region is CASTPRGRTVPNEQFF. The CDR3 nucleotides are TGTGCCAGTACCCCCAGGGGTCGGACAGTTCCCAATGAGCAGTTCTTC.

The J gene is TRBJ1-1, the V gene TRBV6-1, with a possible D match to TRBD1 (6 bases). CDR1 and CDR2 from the germline V gene are MNHNS and SASEGT. CDR3 length: 12 residues. V shed 7 bases and J shed 4 bases, with 10 bases lying between them. CDR3 DNA sequence: TGTGCCAGCATAGGGGGAAGCACTGAAGCTTTCTTT. Translation: CASIGGSTEAFF.

The rearrangement links TRBV7-2 to TRBJ2-1; D remains ambiguous. The V gene lost 2 bases and the J gene lost 8 bases, with 16 bases spanning the gap. There are 15 residues in the CDR3. CDR1 is SGHTA, CDR2 FQGNSA, per germline. CDR3: CASSLKLPPLDEQFF. The CDR3 DNA sequence: TGTGCCAGCAGCTTAAAACTCCCCCCCCTCGATGAGCAGTTCTTC.

In its sample, this clonotype is medium-sized. The junction differs from germline at one of its ends, possibly a read error. The chain has TRBV12-3 or TRBV12-4 and TRBJ2-5; D is uncertain. The CDR3 has 11 residues. The CDR3 region is CASSLQETQYF. CDR3 bases: TGCGCCAGCAGCTTACAAGAGACCCAGTACTTC.